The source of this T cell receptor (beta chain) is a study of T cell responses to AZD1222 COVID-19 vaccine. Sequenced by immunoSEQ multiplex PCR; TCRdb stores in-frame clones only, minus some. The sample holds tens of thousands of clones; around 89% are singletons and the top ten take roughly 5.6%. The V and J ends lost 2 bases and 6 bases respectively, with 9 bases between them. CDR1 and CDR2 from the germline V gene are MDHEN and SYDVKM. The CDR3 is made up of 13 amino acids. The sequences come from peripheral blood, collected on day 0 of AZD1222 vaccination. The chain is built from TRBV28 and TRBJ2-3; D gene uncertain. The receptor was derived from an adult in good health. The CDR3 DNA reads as TGTGCCAGCAGTTTAATAACGTCGGATACGCAGTATTTT. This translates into CASSLITSDTQYF.